These T cell receptor beta chains were read from a single sample in a study of beta chain features in type 1 diabetes. Profiling relied on immunoSEQ multiplex PCR, and the TCRdb table lists in-frame clones only, not all of them. This table has over 150,000 clones, about 8.1% appearing once. The sequenced sample was central memory CD4+ T cells from blood. These receptors came from a young man in good health. The CDR3 runs from the conserved cysteine through the conserved F or W. Each record gives: V gene, clone size, J gene, D gene, CDR3 protein, CDR3 DNA. A D gene is named only where the DNA matches it firmly. Where a row states a size, it is once, few, many or the class of an expanded clone; other rows omit it.

v_call: TRBV4-2
clone_size: few
j_call: TRBJ2-5
d_call: NA
cdr3_aa: CASSQDLQEETQYF
cdr3_nt: TGTGCCAGCAGCCAAGATTTACAGGAAGAGACCCAGTACTTC

v_call: TRBV11-1
clone_size: few
j_call: TRBJ1-1
d_call: NA
cdr3_aa: CASSLARARGTEAFF
cdr3_nt: TGTGCCAGCAGCTTAGCGCGCGCTCGGGGCACTGAAGCTTTCTTT

v_call: TRBV29-1
clone_size: many
j_call: TRBJ1-2
d_call: TRBD1
cdr3_aa: CSVVPPRGQGYGYTF
cdr3_nt: TGCAGCGTTGTTCCCCCCCGGGGACAGGGGTATGGCTACACCTTC

v_call: TRBV11-1
clone_size: few
j_call: TRBJ1-1
d_call: TRBD1
cdr3_aa: CASMRGQGNTEAFF
cdr3_nt: TGTGCCAGCATGAGGGGACAGGGGAACACTGAAGCTTTCTTT

v_call: TRBV7-2
clone_size: NA
j_call: TRBJ1-5
d_call: NA
cdr3_aa: CASSLSNQPQHF
cdr3_nt: TGTGCCAGCAGCCTAAGCAATCAGCCCCAGCATTTT

v_call: TRBV7-3
clone_size: NA
j_call: TRBJ2-7
d_call: TRBD1
cdr3_aa: CASSSSGGTYEQYF
cdr3_nt: TGTGCCAGCAGCTCGTCAGGGGGTACCTACGAGCAGTACTTC

v_call: TRBV5-4
clone_size: many
j_call: TRBJ2-2
d_call: NA
cdr3_aa: CASSSRQVDTGELFF
cdr3_nt: TGTGCCAGCAGCTCCCGACAGGTCGACACCGGGGAGCTGTTTTTT

v_call: TRBV19
clone_size: few
j_call: TRBJ2-2
d_call: TRBD2
cdr3_aa: CASSTGLTNTGELFF
cdr3_nt: TGTGCCAGTAGTACGGGACTAACGAACACCGGGGAGCTGTTTTTT

v_call: TRBV29-1
clone_size: few
j_call: TRBJ1-2
d_call: TRBD1
cdr3_aa: CSVAPTGQNYGYTF
cdr3_nt: TGCAGCGTTGCACCGACAGGGCAGAACTATGGCTACACCTTC

v_call: TRBV11-1
clone_size: few
j_call: TRBJ2-7
d_call: TRBD2
cdr3_aa: CASSFGTTYEQYF
cdr3_nt: TGTGCCAGCAGCTTCGGGACTACCTACGAGCAGTACTTC

v_call: TRBV18
clone_size: few
j_call: TRBJ1-1
d_call: NA
cdr3_aa: CASSPREGRFTEAFF
cdr3_nt: TGTGCCAGCTCACCCCGGGAAGGGCGGTTCACTGAAGCTTTCTTT

v_call: TRBV18
clone_size: NA
j_call: TRBJ1-3
d_call: TRBD1
cdr3_aa: CASSRTGTSGNTIYF
cdr3_nt: TGTGCCAGCTCACGGACAGGGACTTCTGGAAACACCATATATTTT

v_call: TRBV5-6
clone_size: few
j_call: TRBJ2-1
d_call: TRBD1
cdr3_aa: CASSFPGTGQEYEQFF
cdr3_nt: TGTGCCAGCAGCTTCCCAGGGACAGGGCAAGAGTATGAGCAGTTCTTC

v_call: TRBV14
clone_size: few
j_call: TRBJ2-3
d_call: NA
cdr3_aa: CASSPSSDTQYF
cdr3_nt: TGTGCCAGCAGCCCGAGCTCAGATACGCAGTATTTT

v_call: TRBV23-1
clone_size: many
j_call: TRBJ2-3
d_call: TRBD2
cdr3_aa: CASSQVHISERESGCTDTQYF
cdr3_nt: TGCGCCAGCAGTCAAGTCCACATTTCGGAGCGGGAGTCGGGTTGCACAGATACGCAGTATTTT

v_call: TRBV6-6
clone_size: NA
j_call: TRBJ2-1
d_call: TRBD2
cdr3_aa: CASSYAAGGRVEQFF
cdr3_nt: TGTGCCAGCAGTTACGCCGCGGGGGGGCGAGTTGAGCAGTTCTTC

v_call: TRBV28
clone_size: NA
j_call: TRBJ1-1
d_call: TRBD1
cdr3_aa: CASSTGQASFGAFF
cdr3_nt: TGTGCCAGCAGCACCGGACAGGCCTCGTTTGGAGCTTTCTTT

v_call: TRBV7-9
clone_size: few
j_call: TRBJ1-2
d_call: NA
cdr3_aa: CASSSTQGTLYGYTF
cdr3_nt: TGTGCCAGCAGCTCCACACAGGGAACCCTCTATGGCTACACCTTC

v_call: TRBV9
clone_size: few
j_call: TRBJ1-3
d_call: NA
cdr3_aa: CASSAVGGGRSGNTIYF
cdr3_nt: TGTGCCAGCAGCGCGGTGGGGGGGGGCCGCTCTGGAAACACCATATATTTT

v_call: TRBV4-3
clone_size: many
j_call: TRBJ2-1
d_call: TRBD2
cdr3_aa: CASSQAPPSGGAGNEQFF
cdr3_nt: TGCGCCAGCAGCCAAGCTCCTCCTAGCGGGGGGGCCGGGAATGAGCAGTTCTTC

v_call: TRBV6-6
clone_size: few
j_call: TRBJ1-5
d_call: NA
cdr3_aa: CASSYHRENQPQHF
cdr3_nt: TGTGCCAGCAGTTATCACAGGGAAAATCAGCCCCAGCATTTT

v_call: TRBV4-2
clone_size: many
j_call: TRBJ2-1
d_call: NA
cdr3_aa: CASSPAGRRNEQFF
cdr3_nt: TGTGCCAGCAGCCCCGCGGGCCGCCGCAATGAGCAGTTCTTC

v_call: TRBV9
clone_size: NA
j_call: TRBJ2-5
d_call: NA
cdr3_aa: CASSVGGGQETQYF
cdr3_nt: TGTGCCAGCAGCGTAGGAGGGGGTCAAGAGACCCAGTACTTC

v_call: TRBV11-2
clone_size: few
j_call: TRBJ2-7
d_call: NA
cdr3_aa: CASSRGLRDWEQYF
cdr3_nt: TGTGCCAGCAGCCGAGGACTGCGGGACTGGGAGCAGTACTTC

v_call: TRBV5-4
clone_size: few
j_call: TRBJ2-7
d_call: NA
cdr3_aa: CASSLVASYEQYF
cdr3_nt: TGTGCCAGCAGCTTGGTGGCCTCCTACGAGCAGTACTTC

v_call: TRBV6-6
clone_size: NA
j_call: TRBJ1-5
d_call: TRBD1
cdr3_aa: CATEPGTGVNQPQHF
cdr3_nt: TGTGCCACCGAACCCGGGACAGGGGTAAATCAGCCCCAGCATTTT

v_call: TRBV5-1
clone_size: NA
j_call: TRBJ2-7
d_call: TRBD2
cdr3_aa: CASSFAGRDEQYF
cdr3_nt: TGCGCCAGCAGCTTCGCGGGGAGGGACGAGCAGTACTTC

v_call: TRBV7-9
clone_size: few
j_call: TRBJ1-1
d_call: TRBD1
cdr3_aa: CASSLTGLNTEAFF
cdr3_nt: TGTGCCAGCAGCCTGACAGGGTTGAACACTGAAGCTTTCTTT

v_call: TRBV14
clone_size: NA
j_call: TRBJ2-2
d_call: NA
cdr3_aa: CASSQDSGTGELFF
cdr3_nt: TGTGCCAGCAGCCAAGATTCAGGGACCGGGGAGCTGTTTTTT

v_call: TRBV7-2
clone_size: NA
j_call: TRBJ2-1
d_call: TRBD1
cdr3_aa: CASSLATGPKNEQFF
cdr3_nt: TGTGCCAGCAGCTTGGCGACAGGGCCCAAAAATGAGCAGTTCTTC

v_call: TRBV13
clone_size: few
j_call: TRBJ2-1
d_call: TRBD2
cdr3_aa: CASSLGLSGGALNEQFF
cdr3_nt: TGTGCCAGCAGCTTAGGCCTCTCGGGGGGGGCCCTCAATGAGCAGTTCTTC

v_call: TRBV7-2
clone_size: few
j_call: TRBJ2-3
d_call: NA
cdr3_aa: CASSLERTSDTQYF
cdr3_nt: TGTGCCAGCAGCTTAGAGCGGACTTCAGATACGCAGTATTTT

v_call: TRBV7-2
clone_size: few
j_call: TRBJ1-1
d_call: TRBD1
cdr3_aa: CASSSTGAGTEAFF
cdr3_nt: TGTGCCAGCAGCTCGACAGGGGCGGGCACTGAAGCTTTCTTT

v_call: TRBV7-2
clone_size: NA
j_call: TRBJ2-3
d_call: TRBD2
cdr3_aa: CASSLGKRGSTDTQYF
cdr3_nt: TGTGCCAGCAGCTTAGGCAAGCGGGGGAGCACAGATACGCAGTATTTT

v_call: TRBV7-6
clone_size: few
j_call: TRBJ2-7
d_call: TRBD2
cdr3_aa: CASSSRTSGVDYEQYF
cdr3_nt: TGTGCCAGCAGCTCCCGGACTAGCGGGGTTGACTACGAGCAGTACTTC

v_call: TRBV20-1
clone_size: many
j_call: TRBJ2-7
d_call: NA
cdr3_aa: CSATVYEQYF
cdr3_nt: TGCAGTGCTACCGTCTACGAGCAGTACTTC

v_call: TRBV28
clone_size: NA
j_call: TRBJ2-7
d_call: NA
cdr3_aa: CASSRHRVGKQYF
cdr3_nt: TGTGCCAGCAGCCGCCACAGGGTCGGGAAGCAGTACTTC

v_call: TRBV7-9
clone_size: NA
j_call: TRBJ1-1
d_call: NA
cdr3_aa: CASSLSRGTLNTEAFF
cdr3_nt: TGTGCCAGCAGCTTGTCAAGAGGCACTCTGAACACTGAAGCTTTCTTT

v_call: TRBV5-1
clone_size: NA
j_call: TRBJ2-5
d_call: TRBD2
cdr3_aa: CASSLASGAQETQYF
cdr3_nt: TGCGCCAGCAGCTTGGCTAGCGGGGCACAAGAGACCCAGTACTTC

v_call: TRBV14
clone_size: many
j_call: TRBJ1-2
d_call: NA
cdr3_aa: CASSQDANYGYTF
cdr3_nt: TGTGCCAGCAGCCAAGATGCGAATTATGGCTACACCTTC

v_call: TRBV7-2
clone_size: NA
j_call: TRBJ1-1
d_call: TRBD1
cdr3_aa: CASSLDGRGRMQAFF
cdr3_nt: TGTGCCAGCAGCTTAGATGGCAGGGGGCGAATGCAAGCTTTCTTT

v_call: TRBV10-3
clone_size: NA
j_call: TRBJ1-5
d_call: TRBD1
cdr3_aa: CAISGGTGGNQPQHF
cdr3_nt: TGTGCCATCAGTGGGGGGACAGGGGGCAATCAGCCCCAGCATTTT

v_call: TRBV27
clone_size: NA
j_call: TRBJ2-1
d_call: NA
cdr3_aa: CASALPGTINNEQFF
cdr3_nt: TGTGCCAGCGCACTCCCCGGGACAATTAACAATGAGCAGTTCTTC

v_call: TRBV7-7
clone_size: NA
j_call: TRBJ2-2
d_call: TRBD2
cdr3_aa: CASSSLAGGTGELFF
cdr3_nt: TGTGCTAGCAGTTCCCTAGCGGGAGGTACCGGGGAGCTGTTTTTT

v_call: TRBV28
clone_size: few
j_call: TRBJ2-5
d_call: NA
cdr3_aa: CASSFSETQYF
cdr3_nt: TGTGCCAGCAGTTTCTCAGAGACCCAGTACTTC

v_call: TRBV7-8
clone_size: NA
j_call: TRBJ2-5
d_call: NA
cdr3_aa: CASSPGRTMYQETQYF
cdr3_nt: TGTGCCAGCAGCCCTGGACGGACTATGTACCAAGAGACCCAGTACTTC

v_call: TRBV18
clone_size: few
j_call: TRBJ1-5
d_call: NA
cdr3_aa: CASSKEGNQPQHF
cdr3_nt: TGTGCCAGCTCAAAGGAGGGCAATCAGCCCCAGCATTTT

v_call: TRBV27
clone_size: few
j_call: TRBJ1-5
d_call: NA
cdr3_aa: CAMGQTFDQPQHF
cdr3_nt: TGTGCCATGGGGCAGACATTCGATCAGCCCCAGCATTTT